What follows are 10 T cell receptor beta chains derived from one specimen sequenced in a study of control samples from healthy donors and cancer patients. The table came from immunoSEQ multiplex PCR; TCRdb's copy has only in-frame clones and leaves some out. Of over 100,000 clones listed, over 85% are singletons. The sample comprised blood. These receptors were taken from a young man in good health.

The V call is TRBV11-2, the J call TRBJ2-3, with 9 bases identical to TRBD1. This CDR3 has 18 residues. J lost 3 bases, V lost 4 bases, and 14 bases had no gene match. Germline CDR1 SGHAT, CDR2 FQNNGV. This chain's CDR3 is CASSWDAWTGDATDTQYF. For the CDR3, the DNA is TGTGCCAGCAGCTGGGATGCATGGACAGGGGATGCGACAGATACGCAGTATTTT.

J is TRBJ1-5 and V is TRBV3-1 (or the pseudogene TRBV3-2), with D maybe TRBD1 (5 bases). The V gene lost 4 bases and the J gene lost 3 bases, with 16 bases spanning the gap. CDR1 and CDR2 from the germline V gene are LGHDT and YNNKEL (reference sequence). The CDR3 contains 16 residues. The DNA for the CDR3 is TGTGCCAGCAGCCCTTGGCGGGGGGACGCCAATCAGCCCCAGCATTTT. It encodes CASSPWRGDANQPQHF.

The chain joins TRBV6-5 to TRBJ2-5; either TRBD1 or TRBD2 may fit D (7 bases each). Trimming shortened V by 6 bases and J by 4 bases, and 15 bases separated the two germline ends. Germline V gene data show CDR1 as MNHEY and CDR2 as SVGAGI. The CDR3 has 14 amino acids. The CDR3 sequence is CASRRSGGGETQYF. CDR3 DNA sequence: TGTGCCAGCAGACGATCAGGGGGGGGAGAGACCCAGTACTTC.

The chain uses TRBV23-1 and TRBJ1-5; no definite D call. TRBV23-1 is marked as an open reading frame, function uncertain. This CDR3 spans 18 amino acids. V lost 8 bases and J 2 bases, leaving 25 bases between the germline ends. The CDR3, as DNA: TGCGCCAGCCAACTGCGGACGATGGTTTCAAGCGGCAATCAGCCCCAGCATTTT. Protein sequence: CASQLRTMVSSGNQPQHF.

This rearrangement joins TRBV5-5 to TRBJ2-1; D remains unclear. This CDR3 spans 12 amino acids. Looked up from germline, CDR1 is SGHKS and CDR2 is YYEKEE (reference sequence). V gave up 2 bases and J gave up 5 bases, with 5 bases separating them. The CDR3 DNA reads TGTGCCAGCAGCTTTAGGAACAATGAGCAGTTCTTC. Protein product: CASSFRNNEQFF.

The chain combines TRBV7-9 with TRBJ2-7; 10 nucleotides line up with TRBD1. V was pared by 0 bases and J by 2 bases, with 4 bases of the junction left unmatched. The length of the CDR3 is 16 residues. Germline lookup yields CDR1 SEHNR and CDR2 FQNEAQ (reference sequence). Here the CDR3 reads CASSLAQGQGAYEQYF. The CDR3 DNA is TGTGCCAGCAGCTTAGCTCAAGGACAGGGGGCCTACGAGCAGTACTTC.

This clone was picked up one time. V usage is TRBV30 and J usage is TRBJ2-7, with 14 nucleotides matching TRBD2. CDR3 length: 15 amino acids. Germline V lookup: CDR1 GTSNPN, CDR2 SVGIG (reference sequence). V dropped 5 bases and J dropped 4; count of bases not matched to a gene: 7. CDR3 sequence: CAWSPGLAGVYEQYF. CDR3 sequence (DNA): TGTGCCTGGTCACCGGGACTAGCGGGGGTGTACGAGCAGTACTTC. Based on the CDR3 plus reference TRBV30 and TRBJ2-7, the full variable domain is SQTIHQWPATLVQPVGSPLSLECTVEGTSNPNLYWYRQAAGRGLQLLFYSVGIGQISSEVPQNLSASRPQDRQFILSSKKLLLSDSGFYLCAWSPGLAGVYEQYFGPGTRLTVT.

This chain joins TRBV30 and TRBJ2-2, with 11 bases identical to TRBD2. Trimming at V came to 5 bases and at J to 3 bases, leaving 2 bases not matched to a gene. Germline V lookup: CDR1 GTSNPN, CDR2 SVGIG (reference sequence). This CDR3 region has 14 residues. The CDR3 DNA follows: TGTGCCTGGCAGGGACTAGCGGACACCGGGGAGCTGTTTTTT. Translation: CAWQGLADTGELFF. Filled out from reference TRBV30 and TRBJ2-2, the complete variable domain reads SQTIHQWPATLVQPVGSPLSLECTVEGTSNPNLYWYRQAAGRGLQLLFYSVGIGQISSEVPQNLSASRPQDRQFILSSKKLLLSDSGFYLCAWQGLADTGELFFGEGSRLTVL.

The chain joins TRBV27 to TRBJ1-2; D is possibly TRBD1 (6 bases). The germline V gene has CDR1 MNHEY and CDR2 SMNVEV (reference sequence). V gave up 6 bases and J gave up 3 bases, with 17 bases separating them. There are 15 residues in the CDR3. CDR3 amino acids: CASRPRGNRDYGYTF. CDR3 sequence (DNA): TGTGCCAGCAGACCCCGGGGCAACAGGGACTATGGCTACACCTTC.

The rearrangement uses TRBV19 and TRBJ1-2, with 7 bases aligning to TRBD1. Germline V gene lookup returns CDR1 LNHDA and CDR2 SQIVND (reference sequence). This CDR3 comprises 14 residues. V shed 7 bases, J shed 3 bases, and the junction held 8 bases outside the gene matches. The CDR3 here is CASTVGDSHYGYTF. CDR3 nucleotide sequence: TGTGCCAGTACCGTGGGGGACAGCCACTATGGCTACACCTTC.